This section outlines one T cell receptor (beta chain) sequence together with its context. Antigen: not known. Trimming left V 6 bases short and J 2 bases short, with 13 bases between. Germline V gives CDR1 SEHNR, CDR2 FQNEAQ (reference sequence). This CDR3 has 14 residues. The data belong to a study of glioma-infiltrating T cells after dendritic cell vaccination. Findings and limits, study-wide: No direct clonality-survival link was found; a diverse polyclonal response may matter.

The assay was immunoSEQ multiplex PCR, and TCRdb's table has in-frame clones only and misses some. The profile shows more than 75,000 clones, roughly four fifths of them singletons. Time point given: after dendritic cell vaccination, including at tumor progression/relapse. All glioblastoma patients lacked an isocitrate dehydrogenase mutation. The chain is built from TRBV7-9 and TRBJ2-5, with a tentative D call TRBD1 (6 bases). This TCR came from a human donor with glioblastoma. Material: blood, obtained after dendritic cell vaccination. This CDR3 is CASSSNREQETQYF. CDR3 nucleotide sequence: TGTGCCAGCAGTTCAAACAGGGAACAAGAGACCCAGTACTTC.